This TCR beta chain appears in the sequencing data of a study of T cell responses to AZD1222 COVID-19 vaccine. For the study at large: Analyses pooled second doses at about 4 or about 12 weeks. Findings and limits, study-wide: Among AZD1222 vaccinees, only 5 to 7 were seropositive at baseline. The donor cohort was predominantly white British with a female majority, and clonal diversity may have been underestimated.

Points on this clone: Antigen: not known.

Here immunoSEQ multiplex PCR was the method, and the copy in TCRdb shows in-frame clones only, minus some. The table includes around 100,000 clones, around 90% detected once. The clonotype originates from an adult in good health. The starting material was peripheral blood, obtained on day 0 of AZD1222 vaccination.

The CDR3 reads CASSILDDVGDTQYF. CDR3 sequence (DNA): TGTGCCAGTAGTATATTGGATGATGTGGGAGATACGCAGTATTTT. The chain links TRBV19 to TRBJ2-3; D remains ambiguous. V lost 2 bases, J lost 5 bases, and 14 bases lay in between. The CDR3 covers 15 residues. Germline V lookup: CDR1 LNHDA, CDR2 SQIVND (reference sequence).